The 19 T cell receptor beta chains reported below all come from one sample, sequenced in a study of response to subunit inactivated influenza vaccine. TCRdb recomputed calls from the RT-PCR reads with MiXCR, one row per CDR3 protein. The data show 700,000 to 900,000 distinct CDR3 sequences, 21% seen once. The material sequenced was PBMCs from blood, taken roughly 5 days after vaccination. The origin of the receptors is a man aged 50-59 years who received an inactivated influenza vaccine.

The CDR3 loop is CASSSPGQGYHEQFF. CDR3 in DNA: TGTGCCAGCAGCTCACCGGGACAGGGATACCATGAGCAGTTCTTC. The chain uses TRBV11-3 and TRBJ2-1; 9 bases line up with TRBD1. Looked up from germline, CDR1 is SGHNT and CDR2 is YENEEA. This CDR3 contains 15 residues. The junction had 9 bases not matched to a gene; V was cut back by 4 bases and J by 8 bases.

The chain employs TRBV20-1 and TRBJ2-1, with a weak D call TRBD1 (6 bases). Germline V lookup: CDR1 DFQATT, CDR2 SNEGSKA (reference sequence). The V gene lost 3 bases and the J gene lost 2 bases, with 11 bases spanning the gap. This CDR3 has 14 amino acids. The CDR3 coding sequence is TGCAGTGCTAGGACGGGACAACCCTACAATGAGCAGTTCTTC. This translates into CSARTGQPYNEQFF.

This chain connects TRBV5-1 to TRBJ2-2; tentative D call: TRBD1 (6 bases). This CDR3 spans 15 amino acids. V was pared by 4 bases and J by 3 bases, with 13 bases between. The germline gives CDR1 SGHRS, CDR2 YFSETQ. This chain's CDR3 is CASSRDTGYTGELFF. The DNA for the CDR3 is TGCGCCAGCAGCAGGGACACAGGGTACACCGGGGAGCTGTTTTTT.

This clonotype was counted between two and nine times. V gene TRBV7-9 combines with J gene TRBJ1-3; a weak D match, TRBD1 (5 bases). This CDR3 region has 16 residues. Trimming stripped 0 bases from V and 0 bases from J, with 9 bases between. Per the germline V gene, CDR1 is SEHNR and CDR2 is FQNEAQ (reference sequence). The CDR3 is CASSLATATSGNTIYF. The CDR3, as DNA: TGTGCCAGCAGCTTAGCGACAGCCACCTCTGGAAACACCATATATTTT.

This clonotype was observed a handful of times. This chain links TRBV20-1 with TRBJ2-7; no definite D call. Trimming left V 3 bases short and J 0 bases short, with 9 bases between. This CDR3 comprises 13 residues. Germline V gene sequence: CDR1 DFQATT, CDR2 SNEGSKA (reference sequence). Here the CDR3 reads CSARKGISYEQYF. The CDR3 bases are TGCAGTGCTAGGAAAGGGATCTCCTACGAGCAGTACTTC.

CDR3 bases: TGTGCCAGCTCACCCGAACTGTCTGGGGCCAACGTCCTGACTTTC. Translated: CASSPELSGANVLTF. The chain couples TRBV18 to TRBJ2-6; D is ambiguous. CDR1 is KGHSH, CDR2 LQKENI, per germline. This CDR3 region has 15 residues. Trimming shortened V by 3 bases and J by 1 base, and 7 bases separated the two germline ends.

The CDR3 DNA reads TGTGCCAGCTCACCAGTGTCAGCTATGAACACTGAAGCTTTCTTT. This codes for CASSPVSAMNTEAFF. This chain links TRBV18 with TRBJ1-1; D is ambiguous. CDR3 length: 15 residues. V shed 2 bases and J shed 0 bases, with 10 bases lying between them. Per germline, CDR1 KGHSH and CDR2 LQKENI.

This clonotype was counted a few times. Here the CDR3 reads CASSVALTGGEQFF. The CDR3 nucleotides are TGTGCCAGCAGTGTCGCGCTTACAGGGGGTGAGCAGTTCTTC. V and J are TRBV12-3 or TRBV12-4 and TRBJ2-1, with TRBD1 identical over 8 bases. The length of the CDR3 is 14 residues. With V trimmed by 5 bases and J by 9 bases, 9 bases remained unmatched.

This clonotype turned up a few times. The chain couples TRBV29-1 to TRBJ2-7, with a weak D call TRBD1 (5 bases). With 0 bases removed from V and 6 bases from J, the gap between germline ends came to 12 bases. Germline V gene sequence: CDR1 SQVTM, CDR2 ANQGSEA. CDR3 length: 13 residues. The CDR3, as DNA: TGCAGCGTTGAAGATGGGGCGGTTGGCGAGCAGTACTTC. As protein: CSVEDGAVGEQYF.

The rearrangement uses TRBV28 and TRBJ2-4; TRBD2 matches 7 bases. The germline CDR1 and CDR2 sequences are MDHEN and SYDVKM. CDR3 size: 12 residues. After removal of 2 bases from V and 12 bases from J, the junction contained 4 bases not matched to a gene. CDR3 sequence (DNA): TGTGCCAGCAGTTTAAGCAGGGAGGGTCAGTACTTC. Amino acid sequence: CASSLSREGQYF.

This clonotype was counted between two and nine times. The chain recombines TRBV6-1 with TRBJ2-7; TRBD1 matches 7 bases. Per the germline V gene, CDR1 is MNHNS and CDR2 is SASEGT. The V gene end was trimmed by 6 bases and the J gene end by 3 bases; junction bases not matched to a gene: 8. CDR3 length equals 14 residues. The chain's CDR3 is CASSHRDRHYEQYF. CDR3 bases: TGTGCCAGCAGCCACCGGGACAGACACTACGAGCAGTACTTC.

This clonotype was seen a few times. V is TRBV7-9 and J is TRBJ2-5; TRBD2 matches 8 bases. With 4 bases clipped from V and 2 bases from J, the junction kept 6 bases outside the gene matches. CDR1 and CDR2 (germline): SEHNR, FQNEAQ (reference sequence). CDR3 length: 15 amino acids. CDR3 sequence (DNA): TGTGCCAGCAGCTCGGGGGGGACCACTCAAGAGACCCAGTACTTC. It codes for CASSSGGTTQETQYF.

This clonotype was picked up a small number of times. The chain links TRBV25-1 to TRBJ2-7; 7 bases fit TRBD1. The germline CDR1 and CDR2 sequences are MGHDK and SYGVNS. V dropped 8 bases and J dropped 5; count of bases not matched to a gene: 15. The CDR3 has 15 residues. The CDR3 sequence: CASLKADRAIHEQYF. CDR3 nucleotide sequence: TGTGCCAGCTTAAAAGCCGACAGGGCTATCCACGAGCAGTACTTC.

This clonotype was found a few times. The V gene is TRBV6-1, the J gene TRBJ1-1; D is unresolved. CDR3 length equals 14 residues. Germline V lookup: CDR1 MNHNS, CDR2 SASEGT. The V end lost 4 bases, the J end lost 5 bases, and 14 bases lay between the germline ends. CDR3 loop: CASSGPAAWTEAFF. CDR3 in DNA: TGTGCCAGCAGTGGACCGGCGGCTTGGACTGAAGCTTTCTTT.

V gene TRBV7-9 combines with J gene TRBJ2-1, with D perhaps TRBD2 (6 bases). The CDR3 runs to 15 residues. Germline loops: CDR1 SEHNR, CDR2 FQNEAQ (reference sequence). Trimming cost V 6 bases and J 0 bases, with 12 bases left between them. The CDR3: CASSGGFRSYNEQFF. CDR3 DNA sequence: TGTGCCAGCAGTGGGGGGTTTCGCTCCTACAATGAGCAGTTCTTC.

This clonotype was picked up many times. The chain uses TRBV5-1 and TRBJ2-7, with 10 nucleotides matching TRBD2. Germline V gene data show CDR1 as SGHRS and CDR2 as YFSETQ. CDR3 size: 17 residues. V was pared by 4 bases and J by 4 bases, with 14 bases of the junction left unmatched. Here the CDR3 reads CASSLTSPGLAFYEQYF. The DNA for the CDR3 is TGCGCCAGCAGCCTCACCTCACCGGGACTAGCGTTTTACGAGCAGTACTTC.

The V call is TRBV7-9, the J call TRBJ2-3, with 8 bases that match TRBD1. CDR3 length: 16 amino acids. The germline V gene has CDR1 SEHNR and CDR2 FQNEAQ (reference sequence). V lost 4 bases to trimming and J lost 6 bases; unmatched junction nucleotides: 12. The CDR3, as DNA: TGTGCCAGCAGCTCATCCGTGACAGGGGCATACGATACGCAGTATTTT. As protein: CASSSSVTGAYDTQYF.

This clonotype was found many times. This chain uses TRBV10-3 with TRBJ2-2; D unresolved. The V end was cut by 3 bases, the J end by 1 base, with 12 bases between. CDR3 size: 16 residues. CDR1 is ENHRY, CDR2 SYGVKD, per germline. The CDR3 region is CAISDIGPMNTGELFF. The CDR3 DNA is TGTGCCATCAGTGATATAGGGCCGATGAACACCGGGGAGCTGTTTTTT.

This clonotype was seen repeatedly, ten times or more. The V gene is TRBV6-2 or TRBV6-3, the J gene TRBJ2-3; tentative D call: TRBD1 (6 bases). There are 15 residues in the CDR3. V dropped 3 bases and J dropped 0 bases, with 10 bases sitting between them. Germline-derived CDR1 and CDR2 are MNHEY and SVGEGT. CDR3 sequence reads: CASSYSGVSTDTQYF. CDR3 DNA: TGTGCCAGCAGTTATTCAGGGGTTAGCACAGATACGCAGTATTTT.